One sample yielded the 20 T cell receptor beta chains listed below, sequenced in a study of blood T cells in healthy people across ages. A sample-barcoded 5' primer and a J-beta primer mix were used in a second PCR of about 7 to 12 cycles. One entry per CDR3 protein, called by TCRdb with MiXCR from the 5' RACE reads. The data contain under 1,100,000 distinct CDR3 sequences, almost 25% of them seen just once; the ten biggest clones take up around 0.75%. These data also formed part of another study, on T cells of mothers and their children.

Sequenced material: blood. The receptor source for this set is a girl aged 2-9 years in good health.

The genes are TRBV20-1 and TRBJ2-3, with 14 bases fitting TRBD2. The CDR3 covers 17 residues. Germline V CDR1 and CDR2: DFQATT, SNEGSKA (reference sequence). The trim removed 3 bases at V and 2 bases at J, leaving 7 bases unmatched. Written as DNA, the CDR3 is TGCAGTGCTAGTGCGGGGACTAGCGGGGGAACCACAGATACGCAGTATTTT. Translated: CSASAGTSGGTTDTQYF.

Worth noting for this clonotype: At one end, the junction sequence differs from germline, possibly due to a read error. The chain recombines TRBV29-1 with TRBJ1-2; weak D call: TRBD1 (5 bases). Germline-derived CDR1 and CDR2 are SQVTM and ANQGSEA. This CDR3 contains 12 residues. The CDR3 DNA reads TGCAGCGCCGAGGGACCGGAATATGCCTACACCTTC. Its protein is CSAEGPEYAYTF.

The chain links TRBV9 to TRBJ2-5; D unclear. Trimming took off 3 bases at V and 5 bases at J, with 14 bases between the two ends. The CDR3 has 14 amino acids. Germline V CDR1 and CDR2: SGDLS, YYNGEE. In nucleotides, the CDR3 is TGTGCCAGCAGCGGACGCGAAACGGATGAGACCCAGTACTTC. Translation: CASSGRETDETQYF.

A note on this clonotype: One base away lies a much larger clone, so this may be a sequencing read error. The V call is TRBV6-1, the J call TRBJ2-5; D remains ambiguous. The DNA end favors TRBJ2-1, so the J call may be wrong. Per the germline V gene, CDR1 is MNHNS and CDR2 is SASEGT. There are 11 residues in the CDR3. The CDR3 nucleotides are TGTGCCAGCAGCCACGGGTATGAGCAGTTCTTC. This sequence encodes CASSHGYEQFF.

This clonotype was counted between two and nine times. The V gene is TRBV25-1, the J gene TRBJ2-5; a possible D gene is TRBD1 (5 bases). CDR1 and CDR2 (germline): MGHDK, SYGVNS. V lost 4 bases to trimming and J lost 7 bases, with 16 bases between them. The CDR3 covers 14 residues. CDR3 DNA sequence: TGTGCCAGCAGTGGGGGTGGATCCCAGGGGACCCAGTACTTC. Translating it yields CASSGGGSQGTQYF.

The rearrangement joins TRBV12-3 or TRBV12-4 to TRBJ2-1, with TRBD1 matching over 9 bases. CDR3 size: 13 residues. The ends lost 7 bases at V and 9 bases at J; junction bases unmatched: 7. CDR3 sequence (DNA): TGTGCCAGCATTGAGGGACAGGGCTTTGAGCAGTTCTTC. Its protein product is CASIEGQGFEQFF.

This clonotype has a handful of counts. The chain couples TRBV5-1 to TRBJ2-7; TRBD1 matches 10 bases. The CDR3 length is 14 residues. J was trimmed by 6 bases and V by 4 bases; bases with no gene match: 7. From germline, CDR1 is SGHRS and CDR2 YFSETQ. CDR3 in DNA: TGCGCCAGCAGCAGCGGGACAGGGGCTATCGAGCAGTACTTC. This sequence encodes CASSSGTGAIEQYF. Full variable domain (rest looked up from reference TRBV5-1 and TRBJ2-7): KAGVTQTPRYLIKTRGQQVTLSCSPISGHRSVSWYQQTPGQGLQFLFEYFSETQRNKGNFPGRFSGRQFSNSRSEMNVSTLELGDSALYLCASSSGTGAIEQYFGPGTRLTVT.

The V gene is TRBV6-1, the J gene TRBJ2-7; 8 positions match TRBD1. Per the germline V gene, CDR1 is MNHNS and CDR2 is SASEGT. V dropped 2 bases and J dropped 5; count of bases not matched to a gene: 5. CDR3 size: 14 residues. The CDR3 protein is CASSELTGDDEQYF. As DNA, the CDR3 is TGTGCCAGCAGTGAACTGACAGGGGATGACGAGCAGTACTTC.

This clonotype has a single count. The rearrangement links TRBV20-1 to TRBJ1-4; D remains unclear. The V and J ends lost 6 bases and 5 bases respectively, with 16 bases between them. Germline loops: CDR1 DFQATT, CDR2 SNEGSKA (reference sequence). The CDR3 loop spans 14 amino acids. This CDR3 reads CSASLPGLNEKLFF. DNA of the CDR3: TGCAGTGCCAGTCTTCCGGGATTAAATGAAAAACTGTTTTTT.

There are a few counts of this clonotype. This sequence joins TRBV7-2 and TRBJ1-4; D is unclear. Trimming removed 2 bases from V and 6 bases from J, with 13 bases in between. CDR1 SGHTA and CDR2 FQGNSA come from the germline V gene. The CDR3 sequence is 15 residues long. The chain's CDR3 is CASSLQFSTYEKLFF. DNA for the CDR3: TGTGCCAGCAGCTTACAGTTCTCCACGTATGAAAAACTGTTTTTT.

The chain employs TRBV10-3 and TRBJ1-3; TRBD1 might be the D (5 bases). CDR3 length equals 16 residues. The V gene lost 0 bases and the J gene lost 3 bases, with 12 bases spanning the gap. The germline gives CDR1 ENHRY, CDR2 SYGVKD. In DNA, the CDR3 is TGTGCCATCAGTGAGTCCGGGGGAACGTTTGGAAACACCATATATTTT. Its translation: CAISESGGTFGNTIYF.

In the case of this clonotype: The junction and the germline gene differ at one end; a read error may be behind it. DNA of the CDR3: TGTGCCTGCAGCGACAGGGTCCGATCCTACAATGAGCAGTTCTTC. It specifies CACSDRVRSYNEQFF. The rearrangement uses TRBV6-6 and TRBJ2-5; 7 nucleotides align to TRBD1. Near its end, the DNA agrees better with TRBJ2-1, so the J call may be wrong. The CDR3 totals 15 residues. Per the germline V gene, CDR1 is MNHNY and CDR2 is SVGAGI (reference sequence).

The V and J genes are TRBV7-9 and TRBJ1-4; D is ambiguous. This CDR3 spans 15 amino acids. CDR1 is SEHNR and CDR2 is FQNEAQ in the germline V gene (reference sequence). With 3 bases removed from V and 4 bases from J, the gap between germline ends came to 12 bases. In nucleotides, the CDR3 is TGTGCCAGCAGCTTCTCCTCCACTGGTAATGAAAAACTGTTTTTT. It yields the protein CASSFSSTGNEKLFF.

The chain uses TRBV5-1 and TRBJ2-5, with D possibly being TRBD2 (5 bases). The J call may be mistaken, given a closer DNA end match to TRBJ2-7. From germline, CDR1 is SGHRS and CDR2 YFSETQ. CDR3 length: 14 residues. The DNA for the CDR3 is TGCGCCAGCAGCCAACTAGTCTCTCACTACGAGCAGTACTTC. Protein product: CASSQLVSHYEQYF.

This clonotype was seen many times. The chain has TRBV12-3 or TRBV12-4 and TRBJ2-5; no clear D gene. Between the trimmed V and J ends, which lost 6 bases and 5 bases, there was a span of 7 bases. This CDR3 is built from 11 residues. The CDR3 spells CASSLLETQYF. The DNA for the CDR3 is TGTGCCAGCAGCTTACTGGAGACCCAGTACTTC.

This clonotype was recorded only once. This chain uses TRBV7-8 with TRBJ2-1; D tentatively reads TRBD1 or TRBD2 (5 bases each). Germline V gene lookup returns CDR1 SGHVS and CDR2 FQNEAQ. V was clipped by 1 base and J by 6 bases, with 16 bases between them. CDR3 size: 16 residues. Here the CDR3 reads CASSLGVRGTSNEQFF. Written as DNA, the CDR3 is TGTGCCAGCAGCTTAGGAGTCCGGGGCACGAGCAATGAGCAGTTCTTC. Full variable domain (outside the CDR3, taken from reference TRBV7-8 and TRBJ2-1): GAGVSQSPRYKVAKRGQDVALRCDPISGHVSLFWYQQALGQGPEFLTYFQNEAQLDKSGLPSDRFFAERPEGSVSTLKIQRTQQEDSAVYLCASSLGVRGTSNEQFFGPGTRLTVL.

A remark on this clonotype: It is likely a read error, because the conserved phenylalanine at the end of the CDR3 is missing. The chain uses TRBV27 and TRBJ1-1; perhaps TRBD1 as D (5 bases). This CDR3 has 14 amino acids. The germline gives CDR1 MNHEY, CDR2 SMNVEV (reference sequence). V dropped 6 bases and J dropped 3 bases, with 14 bases sitting between them. The DNA of the CDR3 is TGTGCCAGCAGGAGACAGACGTTTGACACTGAAGCTTTCCTT. Its translation: CASRRQTFDTEAFL.

J is TRBJ2-1 and V is TRBV5-1, with 7 bases lining up with TRBD2. The V gene's germline CDR1 is SGHRS and CDR2 YFSETQ. V lost 6 bases and J lost 7; bases outside the gene matches: 7. The CDR3 sequence is 13 residues long. In nucleotides, the CDR3 is TGCGCCAGCAACCGGGACTACCCAAATGAGCAGTTCTTC. This encodes CASNRDYPNEQFF.

In this sample, this clonotype turned up a few times. A junction boundary mismatches the germline segment, possibly from a read error. J is TRBJ2-1 and V is TRBV27; D might be TRBD2 (6 bases). The CDR3 runs to 16 residues. CDR1 and CDR2 (germline): MNHEY, SMNVEV (reference sequence). CDR3 sequence: CASRIKAGSSYNEQSF. The CDR3 DNA follows: TGTGCCAGCAGGATAAAAGCGGGCAGCTCCTACAATGAGCAGTCCTTC.

The table lists this clonotype with a few counts. This chain links TRBV7-2 with TRBJ1-2; TRBD1 might be the D (6 bases). Trimming pared 5 bases from V and 7 bases from J, leaving 11 bases between. This CDR3 comprises 12 residues. The germline CDR1 and CDR2 sequences are SGHTA and FQGNSA. As DNA, the CDR3 is TGTGCCAGCAGCGCCTCGACAGGTGGCTACACCTTC. Translating it yields CASSASTGGYTF.